The present TCR beta chain was sequenced within a study of OX40 agonist ivuxolimab in advanced cancers. This clone was found once. TCRdb's table, derived via immunoSEQ multiplex PCR, lists solely in-frame clones and lacks some. The sample records roughly 60,000 clones, roughly 81% being singletons. This TCR came from an adult with an advanced solid tumor such as melanoma, head and neck, liver or kidney cancer. Here the sequenced sample was CD4+ or CD8+ T cells sorted from blood, taken in a trial of the OX40 agonist ivuxolimab.

The CDR3 sequence is CASSGTGASTDTQYF. The CDR3 DNA reads TGCGCCAGCAGCGGGACTGGCGCTAGCACAGATACGCAGTATTTT. The chain employs TRBV5-1 and TRBJ2-3; a possible D gene is TRBD2 (6 bases). Trimming removed 4 bases from V and 0 bases from J, with 12 bases in between. Looked up from germline, CDR1 is SGHRS and CDR2 is YFSETQ. The CDR3 is made up of 15 amino acids.